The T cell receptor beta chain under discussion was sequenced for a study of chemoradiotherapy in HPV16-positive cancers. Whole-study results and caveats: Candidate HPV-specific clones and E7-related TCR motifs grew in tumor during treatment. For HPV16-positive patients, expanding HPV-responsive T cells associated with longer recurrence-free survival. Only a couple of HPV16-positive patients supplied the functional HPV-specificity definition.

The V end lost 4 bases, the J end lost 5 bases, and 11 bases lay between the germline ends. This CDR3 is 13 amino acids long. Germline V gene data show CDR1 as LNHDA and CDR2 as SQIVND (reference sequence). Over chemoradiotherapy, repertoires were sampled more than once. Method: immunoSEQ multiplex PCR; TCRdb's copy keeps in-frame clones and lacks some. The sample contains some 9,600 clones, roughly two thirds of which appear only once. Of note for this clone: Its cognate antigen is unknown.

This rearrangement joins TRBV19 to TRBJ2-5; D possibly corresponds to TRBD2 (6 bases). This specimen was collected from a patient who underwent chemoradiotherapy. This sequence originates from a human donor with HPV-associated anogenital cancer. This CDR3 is CASSTSERETQYF. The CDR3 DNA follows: TGTGCCAGTAGTACTAGCGAACGGGAGACCCAGTACTTC.